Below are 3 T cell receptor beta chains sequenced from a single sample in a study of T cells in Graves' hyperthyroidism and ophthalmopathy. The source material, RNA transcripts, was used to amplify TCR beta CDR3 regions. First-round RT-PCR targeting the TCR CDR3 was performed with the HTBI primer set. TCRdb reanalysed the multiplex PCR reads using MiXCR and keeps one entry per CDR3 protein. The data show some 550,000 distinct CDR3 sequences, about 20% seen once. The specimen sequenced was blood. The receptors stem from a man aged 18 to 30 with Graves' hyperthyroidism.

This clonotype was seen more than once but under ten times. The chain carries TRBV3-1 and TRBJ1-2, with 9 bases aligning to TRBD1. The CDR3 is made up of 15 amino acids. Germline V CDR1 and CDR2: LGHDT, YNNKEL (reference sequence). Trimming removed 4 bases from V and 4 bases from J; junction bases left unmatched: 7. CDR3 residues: CASSRGQGQSYGYTF. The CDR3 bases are TGTGCCAGCAGCCGAGGACAGGGGCAGAGCTATGGCTACACCTTC.

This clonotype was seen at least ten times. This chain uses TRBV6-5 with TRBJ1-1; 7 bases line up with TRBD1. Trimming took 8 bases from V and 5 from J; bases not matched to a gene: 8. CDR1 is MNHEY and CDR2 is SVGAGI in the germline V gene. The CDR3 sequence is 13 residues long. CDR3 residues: CASREGARTEAFF. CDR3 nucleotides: TGTGCCAGCCGAGAGGGGGCGCGGACTGAAGCTTTCTTT.

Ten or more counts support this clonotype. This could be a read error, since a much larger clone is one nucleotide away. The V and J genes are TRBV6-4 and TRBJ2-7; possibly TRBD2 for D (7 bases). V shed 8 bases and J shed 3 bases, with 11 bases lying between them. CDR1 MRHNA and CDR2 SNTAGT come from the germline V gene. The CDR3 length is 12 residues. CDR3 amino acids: CASGGGNYEQYF. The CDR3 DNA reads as TGTGCCAGCGGGGGGGGCAACTACGAGCAGTACTTC.